This T cell receptor (beta chain) was captured in a study of blood T cell repertoires in COVID-19. Clones were sequenced by immunoSEQ multiplex PCR, and TCRdb holds only the in-frame ones, with some missing. The sample gives 85,000 to 90,000 clones, about 88% of which show up once; 5% to 5.5% is in the top ten. The germline V gene encodes CDR1 KGHSH and CDR2 LQKENI. The CDR3 sequence is 14 residues long. The V gene lost 3 bases and the J gene lost 6 bases, with 11 bases spanning the gap. The rearrangement links TRBV18 to TRBJ2-2, with a tentative D call TRBD2 (6 bases). This sequence was found in an elderly woman with active COVID-19. The sequenced material came from peripheral blood. CDR3 nucleotide sequence: TGTGCCAGCTCACCGGCTAGCGTACCCGGGGAGCTGTTTTTT. Translating it yields CASSPASVPGELFF.